This T cell receptor beta chain was captured by sequencing in a study of persistence of HIV-infected CD4 T cells. About the research overall: Isolated cells were CMV- and HIV-1 Gag-responding CD4+ T cells.

The CDR3 contains 15 residues. The V gene lost 5 bases and the J gene lost 5 bases, with 18 bases spanning the gap. Germline V CDR1 and CDR2: MNHEY, SMNVEV (reference sequence). Findings and caveats of the study: Antigen-responding cells were enriched for degenerate expanded CDR3beta sequences. Proviral oligoclonality tracked with TCR oligoclonality within the same sorted cells.

Sequencing used immunoSEQ version 4 in survey mode. Assay: immunoSEQ multiplex PCR; the TCRdb copy retains only in-frame clones and omits some. The data show about 33,000 clones, roughly four fifths seen once. Concerning this clone: Its antigen is still unknown.

The stimulus was lysate of CMV-infected fibroblasts, 10 ug/mL. Sorted nonresponding memory CD4+ T cells were CD40L-negative, CD69-negative, CD45RO-high. Undetectable plasma HIV-1 RNA below 50 copies/mL lasted at least 4 years. The TCR comes from an adult man with HIV who was CMV-seropositive. Here the sequenced sample was CD4+ T cells sorted from PBMCs after roughly 18-hour stimulation, taken from a patient who received antiretroviral therapy. The V and J genes are TRBV27 and TRBJ2-5; D might be TRBD2 (7 bases). The CDR3 here is CASSRGAGRGETQYF. The CDR3 DNA follows: TGTGCCAGCAGTAGGGGAGCGGGGAGGGGGGAGACCCAGTACTTC.